This entry concerns a single TCR beta chain. This entry is derived from a study of blood T cell repertoires in COVID-19. Study overall: The origin of the acute and convalescent COVID-19 samples was the United States, Italy and Spain. PBMCs, B-cell-depleted T cells, or T cells provided the cDNA or gDNA that made up the material.

Per the original methods: Reference gene primer amplification gave nucleated cell count estimates. Some clones are missing from TCRdb's copy, which holds only in-frame ones; the method was immunoSEQ multiplex PCR. Clone size and the V and J calls come from that table; the DNA yielded D and trimming. The sample has some 38,000 clones, less than 80% seen once. This CDR3 is built from 15 residues. V lost 8 bases to trimming and J lost 6 bases; unmatched junction nucleotides: 13. The germline gives CDR1 PRHDT, CDR2 FYEKMQ (reference sequence). The source of this sequence is a man between 65 and 80 years old with COVID-19, enrolled during active disease. The chain joins TRBV13 to TRBJ2-7; TRBD1 aligns across 10 bases. Material: peripheral blood. Here the CDR3 DNA reads TGTGCCAGCGGATCAGTGGGACAGGGGCTGGTCGAGCAGTACTTC. It specifies CASGSVGQGLVEQYF.